These 15 T cell receptor beta chains were all obtained from the same sample, sequenced in a study of blood T cell repertoires in COVID-19. Some clones are missing from TCRdb's copy, which holds only in-frame ones; the method was immunoSEQ multiplex PCR. This table holds 250,000 to 350,000 clones, around 89% found once. Material for sequencing was peripheral blood. Receptors were obtained from a woman aged 60 to 75 with acute or convalescent COVID-19.

The rearrangement uses TRBV28 and TRBJ1-1; TRBD1 matches 7 bases. This CDR3 is 14 amino acids long. Trimming cost V 3 bases and J 4 bases; bases outside gene matches: 5. Germline-derived CDR1 and CDR2 are MDHEN and SYDVKM. The CDR3 region is CASSLAGGTTEAFF. Here the CDR3 DNA reads TGTGCCAGCAGTTTGGCAGGGGGTACCACTGAAGCTTTCTTT.

This chain uses TRBV27 with TRBJ2-7; 11 bases map to TRBD1. CDR1 and CDR2 (germline): MNHEY, SMNVEV (reference sequence). The V gene end was trimmed by 3 bases and the J gene end by 3 bases; junction bases not matched to a gene: 1. The CDR3 contains 14 residues. The CDR3 spells CASSLDRGLYEQYF. CDR3 DNA: TGTGCCAGCAGTTTGGACAGGGGGCTCTACGAGCAGTACTTC.

The sample holds one count of this clone. The chain combines TRBV24-1 with TRBJ2-7; 7 positions agree with TRBD1. Germline V gene lookup returns CDR1 KGHDR and CDR2 SFDVKD. This CDR3 comprises 14 residues. V was pared by 4 bases and J by 6 bases, with 8 bases of the junction left unmatched. The chain's CDR3 is CATSDPGQVGEQYF. CDR3 bases: TGTGCCACCAGTGACCCCGGACAGGTCGGCGAGCAGTACTTC.

The V and J genes are TRBV27 and TRBJ2-6; D unclear. The CDR3 is 17 residues long. Germline CDR1 MNHEY, CDR2 SMNVEV (reference sequence). The V end lost 0 bases, the J end lost 4 bases, and 13 bases lay between the germline ends. CDR3 residues: CASSLSTGTAGANVLTF. For the CDR3, the DNA is TGTGCCAGCAGTTTATCGACGGGTACTGCCGGGGCCAACGTCCTGACTTTC.

CDR3 sequence reads: CASTEGWGDRYGYTF. The CDR3 nucleotides are TGTGCCAGCACCGAGGGTTGGGGGGACCGCTATGGCTACACCTTC. This chain uses TRBV6-6 with TRBJ1-2; possibly TRBD1 for D (5 bases). The CDR3 length is 15 residues. Per the germline V gene, CDR1 is MNHNY and CDR2 is SVGAGI (reference sequence). Trimming cost V 7 bases and J 4 bases, with 19 bases left between them.

The V call is TRBV7-3, the J call TRBJ2-5, with TRBD2 matching 10 bases. Per germline, CDR1 SGHTA and CDR2 FQGTGA. The V and J ends lost 5 bases and 2 bases, in that order; junction bases with no gene match: 8. The CDR3 spans 16 residues. CDR3 in amino acids: CASSLSGGAGQETQYF. Written as DNA, the CDR3 is TGTGCCAGCAGCCTAAGCGGGGGGGCTGGGCAAGAGACCCAGTACTTC.

This chain links TRBV10-3 with TRBJ1-4; no reliable D call. The ends were cut back, 2 bases at V and 1 base at J, with 8 bases in the middle. Germline CDR1 reads ENHRY; CDR2 reads SYGVKD. This CDR3 is 15 amino acids long. CDR3 bases: TGTGCCATCAGTGAGCCGGGAGTAACTAATGAAAAACTGTTTTTT. Translating it yields CAISEPGVTNEKLFF.

The rearrangement uses TRBV7-8 and TRBJ1-5, with 9 bases that match TRBD1. The germline V gene has CDR1 SGHVS and CDR2 FQNEAQ. This CDR3 contains 15 residues. V shed 3 bases and J 5 bases; nucleotides not matched to a gene: 5. The CDR3 reads CASSLGGTGYQPQHF. CDR3 DNA: TGTGCCAGCAGCTTGGGGGGGACAGGGTATCAGCCCCAGCATTTT.

This chain joins TRBV6-2 or TRBV6-3 and TRBJ1-5, with 7 bases that match TRBD1. Germline V gives CDR1 MNHEY, CDR2 SVGEGT. J lost 0 bases, V lost 5 bases, and 13 bases had no gene match. The CDR3 extends over 18 amino acids. The CDR3 spells CASSQGTVVLLSNQPQHF. The CDR3 DNA reads TGTGCCAGCAGTCAGGGGACAGTCGTACTACTTAGCAATCAGCCCCAGCATTTT.

The chain has TRBV6-5 and TRBJ1-2; D is unresolved. Trimming shortened V by 4 bases and J by 0 bases, and 12 bases separated the two germline ends. CDR1 MNHEY and CDR2 SVGAGI come from the germline V gene. The CDR3 has 15 residues. In DNA, the CDR3 is TGTGCCAGCAGTTTTATGCAGTCAGCTAACTATGGCTACACCTTC. This codes for CASSFMQSANYGYTF.

This sequence joins TRBV29-1 and TRBJ1-4; D gene unclear. In germline, CDR1 is SQVTM, CDR2 ANQGSEA. Trimming took 5 bases from V and 0 from J, leaving 13 bases between them. The CDR3 totals 15 residues. The CDR3 region is CSVSKSGTTNEKLFF. As DNA, the CDR3 is TGCAGCGTTAGTAAATCCGGGACAACTAATGAAAAACTGTTTTTT.

This clone appeared a few times. The chain recombines TRBV3-1 (or the pseudogene TRBV3-2) with TRBJ2-2; 12 bases agree with TRBD2. Per the germline V gene, CDR1 is LGHDT and CDR2 is YNNKEL (reference sequence). The CDR3 sequence is 20 residues long. Unmatched junction bases numbered 14, after V lost 5 bases and J lost 1 base. As DNA, the CDR3 is TGTGCCAGCAGCTTAACCCCCGCTAGCGGGAGGGCCGGGAACACCGGGGAGCTGTTTTTT. It yields the protein CASSLTPASGRAGNTGELFF.

The DNA of the CDR3 is TGTGCCAGCAGCTGGGACAGCTACGAGCAGTACTTC. This gives the protein CASSWDSYEQYF. The J gene is TRBJ2-7, the V gene TRBV7-8; 7 nucleotides agree with TRBD1. The germline V gene encodes CDR1 SGHVS and CDR2 FQNEAQ. This CDR3 spans 12 amino acids. V lost 4 bases, J lost 3 bases, and 0 bases stayed unmatched.

The chain joins TRBV27 to TRBJ2-7, with D possibly TRBD2 on 7 matching bases. Germline lookup yields CDR1 MNHEY and CDR2 SMNVEV (reference sequence). V lost 0 bases and J 6 bases, leaving 18 bases between the germline ends. The CDR3 is made up of 16 amino acids. CDR3 bases: TGTGCCAGCAGTTTATCGTTAGGGGGGGATCTTGGCGAGCAGTACTTC. Protein product: CASSLSLGGDLGEQYF.

The chain is built from TRBV18 and TRBJ1-1; no clear D. CDR3 length: 14 amino acids. Germline CDR1 is KGHSH and CDR2 is LQKENI. The V and J ends lost 9 bases and 1 base respectively, with 15 bases between them. The CDR3 region is CASSNAVTNTEAFF. The CDR3 DNA reads TGTGCCAGTTCAAATGCGGTAACGAACACTGAAGCTTTCTTT.